Below are 14 T cell receptor beta chains sequenced from a single sample in a study of CD4 T cells in relation to SARS-CoV-2 and coronaviruses. Sequenced by immunoSEQ multiplex PCR; TCRdb stores in-frame clones only, minus some. Of some 60,000 clones listed, 90% to 95% are singletons. The sequenced sample consisted of naive CD4+ T cells from PBMCs. Regarding subset: naive CD4+ T cells isolated by negative enrichment. These receptors originate from an adult with COVID-19.

The J gene is TRBJ2-7, the V gene TRBV4-1; 8 bases agree with TRBD2. CDR1 is MGHRA, CDR2 YSYEKL, per germline. The CDR3 spans 17 residues. After removal of 0 bases from V and 2 bases from J, the junction contained 9 bases not matched to a gene. This CDR3 is CASSQEPTGLVAYEQYF. CDR3 DNA: TGCGCCAGCAGCCAAGAGCCAACGGGACTAGTGGCCTACGAGCAGTACTTC.

The rearrangement joins TRBV5-4 to TRBJ2-7, with 8 bases identical to TRBD2. Germline assignment: CDR1 SGHNT and CDR2 YYREEE (reference sequence). The V segment lost 4 bases and the J segment 0 bases; nucleotides outside the gene matches: 3. This CDR3 comprises 14 residues. The CDR3 spells CASSLSGTSYEQYF. As DNA, the CDR3 is TGTGCCAGCAGCCTTAGCGGGACCTCCTACGAGCAGTACTTC. Together with reference TRBV5-4 and TRBJ2-7, the CDR3 gives the full variable domain: ETGVTQSPTHLIKTRGQQVTLRCSSQSGHNTVSWYQQALGQGPQFIFQYYREEENGRGNFPPRFSGLQFPNYSSELNVNALELDDSALYLCASSLSGTSYEQYFGPGTRLTVT.

The chain combines TRBV7-3 with TRBJ2-5; D remains ambiguous. V dropped 5 bases and J dropped 2 bases, with 9 bases sitting between them. The germline gives CDR1 SGHTA, CDR2 FQGTGA. This CDR3 spans 13 amino acids. CDR3 loop: CASSPTDQETQYF. The CDR3 DNA is TGTGCCAGCAGCCCGACGGATCAAGAGACCCAGTACTTC.

V usage is TRBV7-9 and J usage is TRBJ2-7, with 8 bases that match TRBD1. Looked up from germline, CDR1 is SEHNR and CDR2 is FQNEAQ (reference sequence). The CDR3 runs to 12 residues. The J segment lost 6 bases and the V segment lost 6 bases, leaving 4 bases of the junction unmatched. The CDR3, as DNA: TGTGCCAGCAGTTCTACAGGGGGCGAGCAGTACTTC. This encodes CASSSTGGEQYF. The full variable domain, in which reference TRBV7-9 and TRBJ2-7 provide the parts outside the CDR3, is DTGVSQNPRHKITKRGQNVTFRCDPISEHNRLYWYRQTLGQGPEFLTYFQNEAQLEKSRLLSDRFSAERPKGSFSTLEIQRTEQGDSAMYLCASSSTGGEQYFGPGTRLTVT.

This clone was counted only a few times. The rearrangement links TRBV10-3 to TRBJ2-1, with D unresolved. The CDR3 spans 10 residues. Germline V CDR1 and CDR2: ENHRY, SYGVKD. The V end was cut by 10 bases, the J end by 7 bases, with 8 bases between. CDR3 loop: CATKDNEQFF. The CDR3 DNA reads TGTGCCACTAAGGATAATGAGCAGTTCTTC.

The rearrangement links TRBV9 to TRBJ2-2; D possibly uses TRBD1 or TRBD2 (6 bases each). Germline CDR1 SGDLS, CDR2 YYNGEE. This CDR3 contains 12 residues. V dropped 7 bases and J dropped 5 bases, with 9 bases sitting between them. CDR3 in amino acids: CASGGGTGELFF. The CDR3, as DNA: TGTGCCAGCGGAGGGGGGACCGGGGAGCTGTTTTTT. Full variable domain (outside the CDR3, taken from reference TRBV9 and TRBJ2-2): DSGVTQTPKHLITATGQRVTLRCSPRSGDLSVYWYQQSLDQGLQFLIQYYNGEERAKGNILERFSAQQFPDLHSELNLSSLELGDSALYFCASGGGTGELFFGEGSRLTVL.

This chain uses TRBV6-1 with TRBJ2-7; 16 bases are shared with TRBD2. The junction had 8 bases not matched to a gene; V was cut back by 3 bases and J by 3 bases. This CDR3 contains 18 residues. The V gene's germline CDR1 is MNHNS and CDR2 SASEGT. The DNA for the CDR3 is TGTGCCAGCAGTGAGCTAACGGGACTAGCGGGAGGGGACTACGAGCAGTACTTC. Translated: CASSELTGLAGGDYEQYF.

The V gene is TRBV7-2, the J gene TRBJ2-7; 8 nucleotides agree with TRBD2. V shed 2 bases and J 2 bases; nucleotides not matched to a gene: 2. Germline V CDR1 and CDR2: SGHTA, FQGNSA. The CDR3 has 14 residues. The CDR3 bases are TGTGCCAGCAGCTTAACTAGCGGACCCTACGAGCAGTACTTC. It encodes CASSLTSGPYEQYF.

CDR3 sequence reads: CASSPGQGETQYF. The CDR3 nucleotides are TGTGCCAGCTCACCGGGACAGGGAGAGACCCAGTACTTC. The chain joins TRBV18 to TRBJ2-5; TRBD1 aligns across 9 bases. V lost 3 bases and J lost 4; bases outside the gene matches: 0. The CDR3 spans 13 residues. CDR1 KGHSH and CDR2 LQKENI come from the germline V gene.

V usage is TRBV28 and J usage is TRBJ1-2, with 7 bases fitting TRBD1. CDR3 length: 13 amino acids. Germline V gene data show CDR1 as MDHEN and CDR2 as SYDVKM. J was trimmed by 3 bases and V by 8 bases; bases with no gene match: 6. CDR3 sequence (DNA): TGTGCCAGCCTCAGGGGGACGGACTATGGCTACACCTTC. Its translation: CASLRGTDYGYTF.

The rearrangement uses TRBV28 and TRBJ2-3; D might be TRBD1 (5 bases). Germline V CDR1 and CDR2: MDHEN, SYDVKM. Trimming shortened V by 7 bases and J by 12 bases, and 26 bases separated the two germline ends. CDR3 size: 15 residues. The CDR3 region is CASNLRWQGPSSQYF. The CDR3 coding sequence is TGTGCCAGCAATCTTCGGTGGCAGGGTCCGTCCTCACAGTATTTT.

The CDR3 sequence is CATSRVGDKEFF. The DNA for the CDR3 is TGTGCCACCAGCAGAGTCGGGGACAAGGAGTTCTTC. This chain links TRBV15 with TRBJ2-1; possible D gene TRBD1, 6 bases. Germline V gene lookup returns CDR1 LNHNV and CDR2 YYDKDF (reference sequence). The CDR3 runs to 12 residues. V was shortened by 1 base and J by 14 bases, with 12 bases between the two germline ends.

The genes are TRBV28 and TRBJ1-5; D gene unclear. The CDR3 length is 12 residues. Trimming left V 3 bases short and J 5 bases short, with 5 bases between. CDR1 and CDR2 (germline): MDHEN, SYDVKM. CDR3 coding DNA: TGTGCCAGCAGTTTGACCCATCAGCCCCAGCATTTT. It yields the protein CASSLTHQPQHF.

J is TRBJ2-5 and V is TRBV28, with D unresolved. The ends were cut back, 3 bases at V and 1 base at J, with 9 bases in the middle. The V gene's germline CDR1 is MDHEN and CDR2 SYDVKM. CDR3 size: 14 residues. The CDR3 loop reads CASSFLDIQETQYF. In nucleotides, the CDR3 is TGTGCCAGCAGTTTTCTCGACATCCAAGAGACCCAGTACTTC.